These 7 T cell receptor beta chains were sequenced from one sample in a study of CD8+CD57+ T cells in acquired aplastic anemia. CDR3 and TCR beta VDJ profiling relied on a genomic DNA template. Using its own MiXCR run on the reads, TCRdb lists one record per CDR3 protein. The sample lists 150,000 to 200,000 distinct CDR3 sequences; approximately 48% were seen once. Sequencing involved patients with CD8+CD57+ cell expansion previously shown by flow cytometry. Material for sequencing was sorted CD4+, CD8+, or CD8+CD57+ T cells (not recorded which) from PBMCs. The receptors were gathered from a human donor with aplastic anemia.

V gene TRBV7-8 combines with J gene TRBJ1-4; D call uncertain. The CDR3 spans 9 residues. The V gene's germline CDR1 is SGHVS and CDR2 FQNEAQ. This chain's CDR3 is CLGYEKLFF. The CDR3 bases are TGTCTTGGGTATGAAAAACTGTTTTTT.

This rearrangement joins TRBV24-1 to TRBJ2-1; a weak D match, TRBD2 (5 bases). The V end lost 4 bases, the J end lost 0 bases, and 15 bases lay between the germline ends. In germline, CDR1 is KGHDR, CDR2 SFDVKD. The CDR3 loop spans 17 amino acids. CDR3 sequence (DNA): TGTGCCACCAGTGACAATGGTTTGGGGAGCTCCTACAATGAGCAGTTCTTC. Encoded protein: CATSDNGLGSSYNEQFF.

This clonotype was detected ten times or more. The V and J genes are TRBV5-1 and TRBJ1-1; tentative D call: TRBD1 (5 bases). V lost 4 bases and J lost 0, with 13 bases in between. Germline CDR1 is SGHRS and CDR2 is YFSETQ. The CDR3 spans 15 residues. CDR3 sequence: CASSQRQSMNTEAFF. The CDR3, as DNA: TGCGCCAGCAGCCAAAGACAGAGCATGAACACTGAAGCTTTCTTT. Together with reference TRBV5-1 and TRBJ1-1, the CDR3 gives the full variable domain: KAGVTQTPRYLIKTRGQQVTLSCSPISGHRSVSWYQQTPGQGLQFLFEYFSETQRNKGNFPGRFSGRQFSNSRSEMNVSTLELGDSALYLCASSQRQSMNTEAFFGQGTRLTVV.

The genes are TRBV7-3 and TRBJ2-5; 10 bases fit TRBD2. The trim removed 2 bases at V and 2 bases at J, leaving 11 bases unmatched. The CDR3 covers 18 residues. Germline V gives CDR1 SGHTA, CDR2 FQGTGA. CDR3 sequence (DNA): TGTGCCAGCAGCTTAGAGGCTAGCGGGAGCTACTATCAAGAGACCCAGTACTTC. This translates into CASSLEASGSYYQETQYF.

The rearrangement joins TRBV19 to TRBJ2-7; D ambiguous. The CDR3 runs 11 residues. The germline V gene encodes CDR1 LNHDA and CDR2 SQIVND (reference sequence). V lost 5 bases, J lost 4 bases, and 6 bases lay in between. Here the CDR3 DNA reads TGTGCCAGTAGTCAATTGTACGAGCAGTACTTC. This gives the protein CASSQLYEQYF.

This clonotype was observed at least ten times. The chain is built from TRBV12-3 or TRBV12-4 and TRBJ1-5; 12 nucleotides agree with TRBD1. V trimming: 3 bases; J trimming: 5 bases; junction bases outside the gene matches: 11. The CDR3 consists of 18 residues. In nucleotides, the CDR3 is TGTGCCAGCAGTTTTGGTACGGGGGGACAGGGGGCTTATCAGCCCCAGCATTTT. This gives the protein CASSFGTGGQGAYQPQHF.

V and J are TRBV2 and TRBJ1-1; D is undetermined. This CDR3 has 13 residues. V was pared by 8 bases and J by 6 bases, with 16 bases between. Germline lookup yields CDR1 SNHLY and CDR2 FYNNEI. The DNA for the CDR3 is TGTGCCAGCCCCCCCACGGAGGGCCCTGAAGCTTTCTTT. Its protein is CASPPTEGPEAFF.